Presented here are 5 T cell receptor beta chains from one specimen sequenced in a study of blood T cell repertoires in COVID-19. This table comes from immunoSEQ multiplex PCR, and its TCRdb copy is limited to in-frame clones, with some not included. The sample holds under 300,000 clones, about 88% seen once. Sequenced material: peripheral blood. The receptors were gathered from a human donor with COVID-19, enrolled during active disease. The donor label of this sample is uncertain.

The chain has TRBV6-5 and TRBJ1-4, with 10 bases identical to TRBD1. The CDR3 spans 13 residues. Per germline, CDR1 MNHEY and CDR2 SVGAGI. Trimming removed 7 bases from V and 7 bases from J; junction bases left unmatched: 3. DNA of the CDR3: TGTGCCAGCAACCGGGACAGGGGTGAAAAACTGTTTTTT. Amino acids: CASNRDRGEKLFF.

The chain combines TRBV11-2 with TRBJ2-3; 7 bases are shared with TRBD2. V shed 4 bases and J 6 bases; nucleotides not matched to a gene: 13. CDR1 is SGHAT and CDR2 is FQNNGV in the germline V gene. CDR3 length equals 16 residues. The CDR3 DNA follows: TGTGCCAGCAGCTCAGTGCCGTCTAGCGGTAGGGATACGCAGTATTTT. Its translation is CASSSVPSSGRDTQYF.

This sequence joins TRBV9 and TRBJ1-4; TRBD1 matches 8 bases. Trimming took 4 bases from V and 6 from J; bases not matched to a gene: 8. The CDR3 length is 15 residues. Germline CDR1 SGDLS, CDR2 YYNGEE. The CDR3 DNA reads as TGTGCCAGCAGCCCATTCCAGGGGGCTGATGAAAAACTGTTTTTT. Translated, it gives CASSPFQGADEKLFF.

This sequence joins TRBV5-6 and TRBJ2-5; D not certain. Trimming stripped 0 bases from V and 6 bases from J, with 15 bases between. Germline CDR1 and CDR2: SGHDT and YYEEEE. The CDR3 has 15 residues. Here the CDR3 DNA reads TGTGCCAGCAGCTTGGGGCACGCTGATCGAAAGACCCAGTACTTC. Translation: CASSLGHADRKTQYF. The variable domain in full, completed from reference TRBV5-6 and TRBJ2-5, reads DAGVTQSPTHLIKTRGQQVTLRCSPKSGHDTVSWYQQALGQGPQFIFQYYEEEERQRGNFPDRFSGHQFPNYSSELNVNALLLGDSALYLCASSLGHADRKTQYFGPGTRLLVL.

This CDR3 is CASSQEGVAGENPETQYF. Written as DNA, the CDR3 is TGCGCCAGCAGCCAAGAGGGGGTAGCGGGAGAGAACCCAGAGACCCAGTACTTC. The chain has TRBV4-1 and TRBJ2-5; 9 bases are a match to TRBD2. The CDR3 is 18 amino acids. With V trimmed by 0 bases and J by 4 bases, 12 bases remained unmatched. CDR1 is MGHRA and CDR2 is YSYEKL in the germline V gene.